The 10 T cell receptor beta chains below were found in one sample sequenced in a study of T cell responses to AZD1222 COVID-19 vaccine. The data were produced by immunoSEQ multiplex PCR, yet TCRdb's version contains in-frame clones alone and is incomplete. The repertoire holds 60,000 to 100,000 clones, with around 90% as singletons. The specimen was peripheral blood, collected on day 0 of AZD1222 vaccination. These receptors all stem from an adult in good health.

The chain is built from TRBV10-2 and TRBJ2-1; TRBD1 or TRBD2 may be the D gene (6 bases each). V shed 0 bases and J shed 6 bases, with 15 bases lying between them. This CDR3 comprises 16 residues. Germline V lookup: CDR1 WSHSY, CDR2 SAAADI. The CDR3 is CASSESGGRRGNEQFF. The DNA of the CDR3 is TGCGCCAGCAGTGAGTCCGGGGGCCGTCGGGGCAATGAGCAGTTCTTC.

This chain links TRBV24-1 with TRBJ1-4; possibly TRBD1 for D (6 bases). Germline CDR1 KGHDR, CDR2 SFDVKD. Trimming cost V 9 bases and J 8 bases, with 15 bases left between them. The CDR3 length is 13 residues. CDR3 sequence reads: CATGGLPGEKLFF. CDR3 DNA sequence: TGTGCCACCGGGGGGCTCCCCGGGGAAAAACTGTTTTTT.

This chain uses TRBV27 with TRBJ1-1; TRBD1 matches at 10 bases. Germline assignment: CDR1 MNHEY and CDR2 SMNVEV (reference sequence). The CDR3 sequence is 14 residues long. V was pared by 1 base and J by 9 bases, with 5 bases of the junction left unmatched. DNA of the CDR3: TGTGCCAGCAGTTTATATAACGACAGGGGGCAAGCTTTCTTT. It specifies CASSLYNDRGQAFF.

The chain carries TRBV6-5 and TRBJ1-1; D gene ambiguous. Trimming took 0 bases from V and 2 from J, leaving 10 bases between them. CDR3 size: 15 residues. Germline CDR1 is MNHEY and CDR2 is SVGAGI. CDR3 region: CASSYSAETNTEAFF. Written as DNA, the CDR3 is TGTGCCAGCAGTTACTCGGCGGAAACTAACACTGAAGCTTTCTTT.

The chain uses TRBV5-1 and TRBJ2-1; D is undetermined. V dropped 0 bases and J dropped 5 bases, with 9 bases sitting between them. CDR3 size: 14 residues. Germline CDR1 SGHRS, CDR2 YFSETQ. DNA for the CDR3: TGCGCCAGCAGCTTGGCCCAGGAGAACAATGAGCAGTTCTTC. As protein: CASSLAQENNEQFF.

This clone was picked up a small number of times. The J gene is TRBJ1-1, the V gene TRBV30, with D maybe TRBD1 (5 bases). V shed 2 bases and J shed 0 bases, with 10 bases lying between them. The CDR3 is 14 amino acids. CDR1 is GTSNPN and CDR2 is SVGIG in the germline V gene (reference sequence). The CDR3 loop is CAWSRGLVNTEAFF. The CDR3, as DNA: TGTGCCTGGAGTAGGGGATTGGTGAACACTGAAGCTTTCTTT.

The chain joins TRBV3-1 (or the pseudogene TRBV3-2) to TRBJ1-4; tentative D call: TRBD1 (5 bases). The ends were cut back, 1 base at V and 4 bases at J, with 7 bases in the middle. The CDR3 is made up of 14 amino acids. Per germline, CDR1 LGHDT and CDR2 YNNKEL (reference sequence). The CDR3 DNA reads as TGTGCCAGCAGCCAAGGGGGGATTAATGAAAAACTGTTTTTT. Translated: CASSQGGINEKLFF.

The chain is built from TRBV2 and TRBJ1-6, with D hard to call. Germline CDR1 SNHLY, CDR2 FYNNEI. V was clipped by 10 bases and J by 6 bases, with 13 bases between them. The CDR3 has 13 residues. Written as DNA, the CDR3 is TGTGCCACCTGGAGGGAACCTAATTCACCCCTCCACTTT. This sequence encodes CATWREPNSPLHF.

This chain links TRBV4-1 with TRBJ1-2, with 11 bases fitting TRBD1. This CDR3 comprises 17 residues. The V segment lost 4 bases and the J segment 7 bases; nucleotides outside the gene matches: 14. Germline-derived CDR1 and CDR2 are MGHRA and YSYEKL. CDR3 nucleotides: TGCGCCAGCAGCCCCTATCCGGCGGACAGGGGGCCCGGTGGCTACACCTTC. Its translation: CASSPYPADRGPGGYTF.

This chain links TRBV19 with TRBJ1-2; no clear D gene. In germline, CDR1 is LNHDA, CDR2 SQIVND (reference sequence). The CDR3 length is 13 residues. V lost 7 bases and J lost 3, with 12 bases in between. CDR3 nucleotide sequence: TGTGCCAGTATGGGTGGAACAGACTATGGCTACACCTTC. Protein sequence: CASMGGTDYGYTF.